Listed below are T cell receptor beta chains from one sample, sequenced in a study of OX40 agonist ivuxolimab in advanced cancers. Clones were read by immunoSEQ multiplex PCR, and TCRdb kept only the in-frame ones, dropping some. The table lists 80,000 to 85,000 clones, about 86% of them singletons. The sample here was CD4+ or CD8+ T cells sorted from blood, taken in a trial of the OX40 agonist ivuxolimab. These receptors were collected from an adult with an advanced solid tumor such as melanoma, head and neck, liver or kidney cancer. CDR3s leave out the opening cysteine and the closing phenylalanine or tryptophan. Each record gives: V gene, J gene, CDR3 protein.

v_gene: TRBV21-1; j_gene: TRBJ2-1; CDR3aa: ASSNGRKTLF
v_gene: TRBV28; j_gene: TRBJ2-1; CDR3aa: ASSSGAFSYNEQF
v_gene: TRBV6-7; j_gene: TRBJ2-7; CDR3aa: ASLPDGGYEQY
v_gene: TRBV19; j_gene: TRBJ2-7; CDR3aa: ASSIFRGQRTYEQY
v_gene: TRBV5-1; j_gene: TRBJ2-5; CDR3aa: ASSLEAGAPTETQY
v_gene: TRBV28; j_gene: TRBJ2-4; CDR3aa: ASSYSGKAKNIQY
v_gene: TRBV6-6; j_gene: TRBJ1-1; CDR3aa: ASSSTWNTEAF
v_gene: TRBV7-8; j_gene: TRBJ2-2; CDR3aa: ASSLDPGTANTGELF
v_gene: TRBV7-9; j_gene: TRBJ2-1; CDR3aa: ASSLEGTSGSNNVQF
v_gene: TRBV9; j_gene: TRBJ2-1; CDR3aa: ASNLVAGGLNEQF
v_gene: TRBV28; j_gene: TRBJ1-2; CDR3aa: ASGTTGGTYGYT
v_gene: TRBV5-8; j_gene: TRBJ1-4; CDR3aa: ASSAGQGPNEKLF
v_gene: TRBV4-1; j_gene: TRBJ2-1; CDR3aa: ASSQDLTSGRYEQF
v_gene: TRBV19; j_gene: TRBJ2-1; CDR3aa: AISNPGQHNEQF
v_gene: TRBV9; j_gene: TRBJ2-7; CDR3aa: ASSVDGGPYEQY
v_gene: TRBV2; j_gene: TRBJ2-1; CDR3aa: ASTQLDTYREYYNEQF
v_gene: TRBV21-1; j_gene: TRBJ2-4; CDR3aa: ASSTRTSGRTLAKNIQY
v_gene: TRBV6-5; j_gene: TRBJ2-3; CDR3aa: ASSYGDSRTDTQY
v_gene: TRBV7-2; j_gene: TRBJ1-2; CDR3aa: ASSSQGPNYGYT
v_gene: TRBV6-5; j_gene: TRBJ2-7; CDR3aa: ASSYGLAGDHEQY
v_gene: TRBV19; j_gene: TRBJ2-3; CDR3aa: ASSVQGAGTDTQY
v_gene: TRBV28; j_gene: TRBJ2-3; CDR3aa: ASGGHAHQDTQY
v_gene: TRBV28; j_gene: TRBJ2-5; CDR3aa: ASSFGDRGGKTQY
v_gene: TRBV25-1; j_gene: TRBJ2-2; CDR3aa: ASSERTGGQNTGELF
v_gene: TRBV6-6; j_gene: TRBJ2-3; CDR3aa: ASYPGPTDTQY
v_gene: TRBV15; j_gene: TRBJ2-1; CDR3aa: ATSRRQGGNEQF
v_gene: TRBV4-3; j_gene: TRBJ2-3; CDR3aa: ASSRDLTDTQY
v_gene: TRBV7-7; j_gene: TRBJ1-3; CDR3aa: ASSLDRGRGNTIY
v_gene: TRBV7-9; j_gene: TRBJ1-1; CDR3aa: ASSPQGRGAF
v_gene: TRBV28; j_gene: TRBJ1-5; CDR3aa: ASSWWADNQPQH
v_gene: TRBV9; j_gene: TRBJ2-1; CDR3aa: ASSVGGREGYNEQF
v_gene: TRBV19; j_gene: TRBJ1-1; CDR3aa: ASSIGEITEAF
v_gene: TRBV5-1; j_gene: TRBJ1-2; CDR3aa: ASSLARDRGQLGGYT
v_gene: TRBV19; j_gene: TRBJ2-3; CDR3aa: ASSHQGSRTDTQY
v_gene: TRBV19; j_gene: TRBJ2-3; CDR3aa: ASSGRRQGALDTQY
v_gene: TRBV5-1; j_gene: TRBJ1-6; CDR3aa: ASSLSQGGNSPLH
v_gene: TRBV14; j_gene: TRBJ2-1; CDR3aa: ASSQDGTSGSSEQF
v_gene: TRBV9; j_gene: TRBJ2-7; CDR3aa: ASSAAPGGEQY
v_gene: TRBV7-2; j_gene: TRBJ2-7; CDR3aa: ASSLAQGKTYEQY
v_gene: TRBV19; j_gene: TRBJ1-5; CDR3aa: ASSIMLGVGQPQH
v_gene: TRBV27; j_gene: TRBJ1-3; CDR3aa: ASSLSAYRSGNTIY